The source of this T cell receptor (beta chain) is a study of T cell responses to AZD1222 COVID-19 vaccine. The overall study: Combined were second doses at about 4 or about 12 weeks. Whole-study findings and limits: A mostly white British donor set with more females was recruited, and clonal diversity was possibly underestimated. Repertoire collection took place solely once the T cell response had peaked. Only 5 to 7 individuals given AZD1222 were seropositive at baseline.

The data were produced by immunoSEQ multiplex PCR, yet TCRdb's version contains in-frame clones alone and is incomplete. Here the sample spans around 120,000 clones, roughly 90% being singletons. Comments on this clone: Its cognate antigen is unknown.

This CDR3 is built from 14 residues. The J segment lost 6 bases and the V segment lost 3 bases, leaving 9 bases of the junction unmatched. Germline CDR1 and CDR2: SGHNT and YYREEE (reference sequence). The gene calls are TRBV5-4 and TRBJ2-7; 7 bases align to TRBD2. This TCR derives from an adult in good health. This specimen consisted of peripheral blood, obtained on day 0 of AZD1222 vaccination. The CDR3 protein is CASSSPGGWGEQYF. The CDR3 bases are TGTGCCAGCAGCTCCCCGGGGGGTTGGGGCGAGCAGTACTTC.